This section outlines one TCR beta chain sequence together with its context. Its antigen remains unidentified. Base qualities are not at hand, and no much larger clone is one base apart. The data stem from a study of blood T cell repertoires in COVID-19 (TCRdb year 2020). As for the study more broadly: Samples from collaborators originated in the United States, Italy and Spain and spanned both the acute and convalescent phases of COVID-19. A de-identified subject ID, COVID-19 status, age in years and sex were almost always included in the sample metadata. The repertoires were made available in a free public database intended to serve as a resource for research on the immune response to SARS-CoV-2. Deeply sampled blood TCRbeta repertoires from subjects exposed to, actively infected with, or recovered from COVID-19 were included in the dataset. Where available, HLA class I and class II types were taken from metadata supplied by the sample provider and were not determined by assay-based typing. Samples were obtained from the ongoing ImmuneRACE study (first 160 participants) and from over a thousand subjects provided by 6 global collaborators. The prospective study material was composed of cDNA or gDNA derived from T cells, B-cell-depleted T cells, or PBMCs.

TCRbeta CDR3 regions were amplified from genomic DNA using the immunoSEQ Assay, a bias-controlled multiplex PCR. The authors' pipeline ran thus. The number of nucleated cells in each sample was estimated by amplification of reference gene primers within the assay. To quantify the absolute abundance of each unique TCRbeta CDR3 rearrangement, sequence reads were collapsed and filtered. For each sample, productive Simpson clonality was calculated as the square root of Simpson's diversity index across productive rearrangements. TCRdb re-hosts the immuneACCESS table, in-frame sequences only. Its copies lack some clones; in the studies checked, an unresolved V gene accounts for under half of them, and the cause for the rest is not known. D and trimming come from the DNA, and the V and J calls and clone size come from that table. The sample records approximately 200,000 clones, 70% to 90% of which are singletons. Roughly 3% of the sample goes to the ten largest clones.

Each collaborating institution followed its own protocols to collect whole blood in K2EDTA tubes. For TCRbeta analysis, collaborators shipped samples as frozen whole blood, isolated PBMCs, or DNA extracted from either of those sample types. On the study overall, not on this receptor specifically: The amount of clinical and demographic metadata varied by source and participant and was provided uncurated.

The germline V gene gives CDR1 as MNHEY and CDR2 as SVGAGI. At the junction V is shortened by 7 bases and J by 1 base, with 16 bases in between. The CDR3, from cysteine to phenylalanine, totals 15 residues. This entry keeps only the CDR3 DNA: 45 bases, framed from base 1. This TCR came from a man aged 55 to 69 with acute or convalescent COVID-19. Sequenced: peripheral blood. The sequence links TRBV6-5 to TRBJ1-1, with no reliable assignment of the D segment. The CDR3 protein: CASTQRRGTNTEAFF. The DNA reads TGTGCCAGCACCCAAAGGAGAGGAACGAACACTGAAGCTTTCTTT.